Below are 30 T cell receptor beta chains sequenced from a single sample in a study of PD-L1 blockade in urothelial cancer. Sample time point: pretreatment peripheral blood. The assay was immunoSEQ multiplex PCR, and TCRdb's table has in-frame clones only and misses some. The sample shows approximately 72,000 clones, around 87% of them seen only once. The sequenced sample was PBMCs, obtained around atezolizumab (anti-PD-L1) treatment. These receptors were obtained from a man aged 55 to 70 with urothelial cancer.

Here the CDR3 reads CASSLAPQGRMEKLFF. As DNA, the CDR3 is TGTGCCAGCAGTTTAGCACCCCAGGGTAGAATGGAAAAACTGTTTTTT. The chain employs TRBV28 and TRBJ1-4; possibly TRBD1 for D (5 bases). Germline V gene data show CDR1 as MDHEN and CDR2 as SYDVKM. This CDR3 region has 16 residues. Between the trimmed V and J ends, which lost 2 bases and 8 bases, there was a span of 18 bases.

The chain has TRBV5-1 and TRBJ2-2; the D gene is possibly TRBD1 (5 bases). The CDR3 spans 14 residues. The germline V and J ends were trimmed by 4 bases and 6 bases, with 13 bases remaining between them. Germline CDR1 SGHRS, CDR2 YFSETQ. Written as DNA, the CDR3 is TGCGCCAGCAGCACCCAGGGTATGTCCGGGGAGCTGTTTTTT. It is translated as CASSTQGMSGELFF.

The V and J genes are TRBV18 and TRBJ1-5, with TRBD1 matching 9 bases. Per germline, CDR1 KGHSH and CDR2 LQKENI. The CDR3 has 14 amino acids. V gave up 5 bases and J gave up 6 bases; unmatched junction bases: 5. CDR3 protein: CASSMDRGSQPQHF. In DNA form, the CDR3 reads TGTGCCAGCTCAATGGACAGGGGTTCTCAGCCCCAGCATTTT. Full variable domain (outside the CDR3, taken from reference TRBV18 and TRBJ1-5): NAGVMQNPRHLVRRRGQEARLRCSPMKGHSHVYWYRQLPEEGLKFMVYLQKENIIDESGMPKERFSAEFPKEGPSILRIQQVVRGDSAAYFCASSMDRGSQPQHFGDGTRLSIL.

This CDR3 is CASSFFGPQETQYF. In DNA, the CDR3 is TGTGCCAGCAGCTTCTTTGGGCCACAAGAGACCCAGTACTTC. The chain employs TRBV7-2 and TRBJ2-5, with D unresolved. The CDR3 length is 14 residues. Germline CDR1 and CDR2: SGHTA and FQGNSA. V was shortened by 3 bases and J by 2 bases, with 10 bases between the two germline ends.

The V gene is TRBV7-2, the J gene TRBJ2-3; 9 bases match TRBD2. The CDR3 extends over 17 amino acids. Per germline, CDR1 SGHTA and CDR2 FQGNSA. Trimming at V came to 1 base and at J to 5 bases, leaving 10 bases not matched to a gene. CDR3 DNA sequence: TGTGCCAGCAGCTTAGAGGGCGGGGGGGCCGGGATAGATACGCAGTATTTT. It translates to CASSLEGGGAGIDTQYF.

The chain combines TRBV5-4 with TRBJ2-3, with D possibly matching TRBD2 (6 bases). The CDR3 is 15 residues long. The V end lost 0 bases, the J end lost 4 bases, and 12 bases lay between the germline ends. Germline-derived CDR1 and CDR2 are SGHNT and YYREEE (reference sequence). The CDR3 sequence: CASSLAWGEADTQYF. The CDR3, as DNA: TGTGCCAGCAGCTTGGCGTGGGGGGAGGCAGATACGCAGTATTTT.

The chain couples TRBV7-2 to TRBJ2-7, with TRBD1 matching 10 bases. This CDR3 has 15 amino acids. Germline V gene data show CDR1 as SGHTA and CDR2 as FQGNSA. Trimming cost V 5 bases and J 6 bases; bases outside gene matches: 10. Written as DNA, the CDR3 is TGTGCCAGCAGCATAGACAGGGGGCGTATACCCGAGCAGTACTTC. It specifies CASSIDRGRIPEQYF.

This chain joins TRBV9 and TRBJ1-1, with D maybe TRBD1 (5 bases). This CDR3 spans 12 amino acids. CDR1 and CDR2 from the germline V gene are SGDLS and YYNGEE. V gave up 0 bases and J gave up 8 bases, with 8 bases separating them. The CDR3 DNA follows: TGTGCCAGCAGCGTAGATCAGGGAGAAGCTTTCTTT. Its protein is CASSVDQGEAFF.

This chain uses TRBV29-1 with TRBJ2-5; TRBD2 matches at 12 bases. From germline, CDR1 is SQVTM and CDR2 ANQGSEA. V was clipped by 7 bases and J by 4 bases; unmatched bases: 13. The CDR3 is 16 residues long. The CDR3 spells CSAEGLAGGFRETQYF. In DNA, the CDR3 is TGCAGCGCCGAGGGGCTAGCGGGAGGGTTCCGAGAGACCCAGTACTTC.

The V gene is TRBV15, the J gene TRBJ2-7; D not certain. V was clipped by 0 bases and J by 1 base, with 10 bases between them. The CDR3 length is 15 residues. CDR1 is LNHNV, CDR2 YYDKDF, per germline (reference sequence). The CDR3 loop is CATSREASKSYEQYF. The DNA for the CDR3 is TGTGCCACCAGCAGAGAGGCTTCCAAGTCCTACGAGCAGTACTTC.

The V call is TRBV4-3, the J call TRBJ2-1; TRBD2 aligns across 9 bases. Per germline, CDR1 LGHNA and CDR2 YSLEER. The CDR3 is 17 amino acids. J was trimmed by 6 bases and V by 0 bases; bases with no gene match: 9. CDR3 amino acids: CASSQDLSAGGLNEQFF. CDR3 DNA: TGCGCCAGCAGCCAAGATTTGTCTGCGGGGGGGCTCAATGAGCAGTTCTTC.

This clone came up once. The V call is TRBV5-1, the J call TRBJ2-5; 9 nucleotides agree with TRBD2. The CDR3 has 15 amino acids. Germline CDR1 reads SGHRS; CDR2 reads YFSETQ. Losses at the gene ends were 4 bases for V and 5 bases for J; bases not matched to a gene: 9. The CDR3 bases are TGCGCCAGCAGCGGCGGCCTAGCGGGGATGGAGACCCAGTACTTC. It codes for CASSGGLAGMETQYF.

The chain recombines TRBV9 with TRBJ2-6; TRBD1 is a possible D gene (5 bases). Germline V gene lookup returns CDR1 SGDLS and CDR2 YYNGEE. The CDR3 covers 17 residues. Trimming removed 3 bases at V and 1 base at J, with 14 bases between. In nucleotides, the CDR3 is TGTGCCAGCAGCGGGGTAACAGGTGTATCTGGGGCCAACGTCCTGACTTTC. Its protein is CASSGVTGVSGANVLTF. Full variable domain (missing parts from reference TRBV9 and TRBJ2-6): DSGVTQTPKHLITATGQRVTLRCSPRSGDLSVYWYQQSLDQGLQFLIQYYNGEERAKGNILERFSAQQFPDLHSELNLSSLELGDSALYFCASSGVTGVSGANVLTFGAGSRLTVL.

The chain is built from TRBV6-5 and TRBJ2-7, with 11 bases identical to TRBD1. Trimming cost V 3 bases and J 7 bases; bases outside gene matches: 5. The length of the CDR3 is 14 residues. The germline V gene encodes CDR1 MNHEY and CDR2 SVGAGI. The DNA for the CDR3 is TGTGCCAGCAGTTATCTGGGACAGGGGGTAGAGCAGTACTTC. Its translation is CASSYLGQGVEQYF.

The chain carries TRBV19 and TRBJ2-7; perhaps TRBD1 as D (6 bases). The CDR3 is 14 amino acids. With 3 bases removed from V and 4 bases from J, the gap between germline ends came to 13 bases. Germline loops: CDR1 LNHDA, CDR2 SQIVND (reference sequence). CDR3 protein: CASSIGSRGYEQYF. The CDR3 DNA follows: TGTGCCAGTAGTATTGGTTCGAGGGGGTACGAGCAGTACTTC.

This chain connects TRBV6-1 to TRBJ1-2; D is undetermined. In germline, CDR1 is MNHNS, CDR2 SASEGT. The CDR3 contains 14 residues. The V end was cut by 8 bases, the J end by 3 bases, with 16 bases between. The DNA for the CDR3 is TGTGCCAGCGGCTTTGACTCCTCTCACTATGGCTACACCTTC. Protein sequence: CASGFDSSHYGYTF.

The CDR3, as DNA: TGTGCCAGCGGGGACAGGGGGCGCGGGGAGAGTGAAGCTTTCTTT. It codes for CASGDRGRGESEAFF. V gene TRBV5-4 combines with J gene TRBJ1-1; 12 bases map to TRBD1. CDR3 length equals 15 residues. Germline CDR1 is SGHNT and CDR2 is YYREEE (reference sequence). V shed 7 bases, J shed 7 bases, and the junction held 11 bases outside the gene matches.

The rearrangement joins TRBV5-1 to TRBJ2-3; 7 bases line up with TRBD2. The length of the CDR3 is 15 residues. Germline CDR1 and CDR2: SGHRS and YFSETQ. Trimming removed 1 base from V and 4 bases from J; junction bases left unmatched: 6. The CDR3 here is CASSLTGGRPDTQYF. The CDR3, as DNA: TGCGCCAGCAGCTTGACCGGGGGGAGGCCAGATACGCAGTATTTT.

The V call is TRBV7-2, the J call TRBJ1-4; D uncertain. The germline CDR1 and CDR2 sequences are SGHTA and FQGNSA. V gave up 1 base and J gave up 4 bases, with 10 bases separating them. The CDR3 loop spans 15 amino acids. As DNA, the CDR3 is TGTGCCAGCAGCTTAGGGGCAGGACTTAATGAAAAACTGTTTTTT. The encoded protein is CASSLGAGLNEKLFF.

The rearrangement uses TRBV4-2 and TRBJ1-5; a weak D match, TRBD1 (5 bases). The V end was cut by 4 bases, the J end by 5 bases, with 18 bases between. Per the germline V gene, CDR1 is LGHNA and CDR2 is YNFKEQ. The CDR3 contains 16 residues. CDR3 DNA sequence: TGTGCCAGCAGCCCACGAGCGGGGGTCTGGGATCAGCCCCAGCATTTT. It translates to CASSPRAGVWDQPQHF.

This sequence joins TRBV2 and TRBJ2-5; a possible D gene is TRBD1 (5 bases). This CDR3 contains 15 residues. Germline CDR1 is SNHLY and CDR2 is FYNNEI. V lost 6 bases and J 4 bases, leaving 18 bases between the germline ends. The CDR3 sequence: CASRERQGWGETQYF. CDR3 sequence (DNA): TGTGCCAGCAGAGAACGCCAGGGTTGGGGAGAGACCCAGTACTTC.

The genes are TRBV5-1 and TRBJ2-1; TRBD1 might be the D (6 bases). This CDR3 is built from 13 residues. Looked up from germline, CDR1 is SGHRS and CDR2 is YFSETQ. Trimming removed 2 bases from V and 9 bases from J, with 12 bases in between. CDR3 nucleotide sequence: TGCGCCAGCAGCTTAGGGACACAGGGTGAGCAGTTCTTC. It translates to CASSLGTQGEQFF.

DNA of the CDR3: TGTGCCAGCAGCAAAACAGGGGATAGCAATCAGCCCCAGCATTTT. Its translation: CASSKTGDSNQPQHF. This chain links TRBV9 with TRBJ1-5, with 7 positions matching TRBD1. The CDR3 runs to 15 residues. V shed 4 bases and J 0 bases; nucleotides not matched to a gene: 4. Per germline, CDR1 SGDLS and CDR2 YYNGEE.

This clone has just one count. The chain has TRBV6-1 and TRBJ2-7, with 8 bases that match TRBD1. This CDR3 contains 15 residues. With V trimmed by 7 bases and J by 2 bases, 10 bases remained unmatched. The germline V gene has CDR1 MNHNS and CDR2 SASEGT. This CDR3 is CASMVFGTGTYEQYF. CDR3 coding DNA: TGTGCCAGCATGGTATTCGGGACAGGCACCTACGAGCAGTACTTC.

The genes are TRBV28 and TRBJ2-7; 12 positions match TRBD1. The CDR3 spans 14 residues. Per germline, CDR1 MDHEN and CDR2 SYDVKM. Germline trimming cut 1 base from V and 12 bases from J; bases unmatched to any gene: 7. The CDR3 loop reads CASSLLGTGGNPYF. The CDR3 bases are TGTGCCAGCAGTTTATTAGGGACAGGGGGCAATCCGTACTTC. Full variable domain (remainder filled in from reference TRBV28 and TRBJ2-7): DVKVTQSSRYLVKRTGEKVFLECVQDMDHENMFWYRQDPGLGLRLIYFSYDVKMKEKGDIPEGYSVSREKKERFSLILESASTNQTSMYLCASSLLGTGGNPYFGPGTRLTVT.

The V call is TRBV11-2, the J call TRBJ2-7; D may be TRBD1 (6 bases). The germline CDR1 and CDR2 sequences are SGHAT and FQNNGV. The CDR3 loop spans 15 amino acids. V was pared by 5 bases and J by 3 bases, with 17 bases between. The CDR3 protein is CASSLPGAGVYEQYF. CDR3 coding DNA: TGTGCCAGCAGCCTCCCGGGCGCAGGGGTCTACGAGCAGTACTTC.

The genes are TRBV6-1 and TRBJ1-5, with D tentatively TRBD1 (6 bases). This CDR3 comprises 15 residues. The ends were cut back, 1 base at V and 3 bases at J, with 10 bases in the middle. CDR1 and CDR2 (germline): MNHNS, SASEGT. CDR3 region: CASSEGRGVNQPQHF. The CDR3 nucleotides read TGTGCCAGCAGTGAAGGCAGGGGTGTCAATCAGCCCCAGCATTTT.

The J gene is TRBJ1-5, the V gene TRBV7-2; D might be TRBD1 (5 bases). CDR1 and CDR2 from the germline V gene are SGHTA and FQGNSA. Trimming removed 3 bases at V and 2 bases at J, with 8 bases between. This CDR3 comprises 14 residues. CDR3 protein: CASSFRGGNQPQHF. Written as DNA, the CDR3 is TGTGCCAGCAGCTTTAGGGGTGGCAATCAGCCCCAGCATTTT.

The chain employs TRBV30 and TRBJ1-6; D is uncertain. CDR3 length: 13 residues. The V gene lost 7 bases and the J gene lost 3 bases, with 10 bases spanning the gap. CDR1 and CDR2 from the germline V gene are GTSNPN and SVGIG (reference sequence). The CDR3 loop is CASGILYNSPLHF. CDR3 sequence (DNA): TGTGCCTCCGGGATCCTCTATAATTCACCCCTCCACTTT. The whole variable domain, remainder taken from reference TRBV30 and TRBJ1-6, is SQTIHQWPATLVQPVGSPLSLECTVEGTSNPNLYWYRQAAGRGLQLLFYSVGIGQISSEVPQNLSASRPQDRQFILSSKKLLLSDSGFYLCASGILYNSPLHFGNGTRLTVT.

The DNA for the CDR3 is TGTGCCAGCAGCCTTAGAGCGGGGTCCGGGCTCGAACCGCATTTT. It encodes CASSLRAGSGLEPHF. The V gene is TRBV28, the J gene TRBJ1-5, with D uncertain. Trimming took off 6 bases at V and 15 bases at J, with 27 bases between the two ends. From germline, CDR1 is MDHEN and CDR2 SYDVKM. The CDR3 contains 15 residues.